Listed below are T cell receptor beta chains from one sample, sequenced in a study of T cell responses to AZD1222 COVID-19 vaccine. Sequencing used immunoSEQ multiplex PCR; TCRdb keeps in-frame clones, though not all of them. The table includes roughly 100,000 clones, 75% to 95% detected once. Material: peripheral blood, obtained on day 0 of AZD1222 vaccination. Source of these receptors: an adult in good health. The CDR3 runs from the conserved cysteine through the conserved F or W. Each record gives: J gene, clone size, V gene, D gene, CDR3 DNA, CDR3 protein. The D gene is left open where the match is weak. Clone size is shown for a subset of rows, as once, few, many or a class of expanded clone.

J gene: TRBJ2-7; clone size: NA; V gene: TRBV5-1; D gene: TRBD1; CDR3 DNA: TGCGCCAGCAGCTTGGACCGGACAGGGCCCTACGAGCAGTACTTC; CDR3 protein: CASSLDRTGPYEQYF
J gene: TRBJ2-1; clone size: NA; V gene: TRBV4-1; D gene: NA; CDR3 DNA: TGCGCCAGCAGCCCCCTGGAGGGGCGGGATGAGCAGTTCTTC; CDR3 protein: CASSPLEGRDEQFF
J gene: TRBJ2-1; clone size: NA; V gene: TRBV11-2; D gene: TRBD2; CDR3 DNA: TGTGCCAGCAGCACCCGGACTAGCGGGAGGGCTCACGAGCAGTTCTTC; CDR3 protein: CASSTRTSGRAHEQFF
J gene: TRBJ2-4; clone size: NA; V gene: TRBV12-3/TRBV12-4; D gene: NA; CDR3 DNA: TGTGCCAGCAGCCCAAAAAACATTCAGTACTTC; CDR3 protein: CASSPKNIQYF
J gene: TRBJ2-7; clone size: NA; V gene: TRBV25-1; D gene: NA; CDR3 DNA: TGTGCCAGCAGTGAAGGTATGGGGTGGGGACACGAGCAGTACTTC; CDR3 protein: CASSEGMGWGHEQYF
J gene: TRBJ1-1; clone size: NA; V gene: TRBV2; D gene: TRBD1; CDR3 DNA: TGTGCCAGCAGTCTTACAGGGGCCCTTAACACTGAAGCTTTCTTT; CDR3 protein: CASSLTGALNTEAFF
J gene: TRBJ1-1; clone size: NA; V gene: TRBV7-8; D gene: NA; CDR3 DNA: TGTGCCAGCAGCCCCCGGGACGGTCGATCGGGAGCTTTCTTT; CDR3 protein: CASSPRDGRSGAFF
J gene: TRBJ1-2; clone size: few; V gene: TRBV6-2/TRBV6-3; D gene: NA; CDR3 DNA: TGTGCCAGCAGCGAGGTTTTAGCTAACTATGGCTACACCTTC; CDR3 protein: CASSEVLANYGYTF
J gene: TRBJ1-1; clone size: NA; V gene: TRBV4-1; D gene: NA; CDR3 DNA: TGCGCCAGCAGCCAAGACGCGGGGCTCAGGACTGAAGCTTTCTTT; CDR3 protein: CASSQDAGLRTEAFF
J gene: TRBJ2-5; clone size: NA; V gene: TRBV5-6; D gene: TRBD2; CDR3 DNA: TGTGCCAGCAGCTTGTACCCAGCGGGACTGATGCCCCAAGAGACCCAGTACTTC; CDR3 protein: CASSLYPAGLMPQETQYF
J gene: TRBJ2-2; clone size: NA; V gene: TRBV24-1; D gene: TRBD1; CDR3 DNA: TGTGCCACCAGTGATCCTCGGACAGGGGGTTACGGGGAGCTGTTTTTT; CDR3 protein: CATSDPRTGGYGELFF
J gene: TRBJ2-7; clone size: NA; V gene: TRBV5-6; D gene: NA; CDR3 DNA: TGTGCCAGCAGCTTCAACTTCTACGAGCAGTACTTC; CDR3 protein: CASSFNFYEQYF
J gene: TRBJ2-2; clone size: NA; V gene: TRBV7-3; D gene: NA; CDR3 DNA: TGTGCCAGCAGCGATAAGGGGGATGGGTCCGGGGAGCTGTTTTTT; CDR3 protein: CASSDKGDGSGELFF
J gene: TRBJ2-3; clone size: NA; V gene: TRBV18; D gene: NA; CDR3 DNA: TGTGCCAGCTCACCATCAACAGATACGCAGTATTTT; CDR3 protein: CASSPSTDTQYF
J gene: TRBJ2-3; clone size: NA; V gene: TRBV4-1; D gene: NA; CDR3 DNA: TGCGCCAGCAGCCAAGAGCCGGGAAGCACAGATACGCAGTATTTT; CDR3 protein: CASSQEPGSTDTQYF
J gene: TRBJ2-1; clone size: NA; V gene: TRBV7-9; D gene: NA; CDR3 DNA: TGTGCCAGCAGCTTAGGGGACAATGAGCAGTTCTTC; CDR3 protein: CASSLGDNEQFF
J gene: TRBJ2-7; clone size: NA; V gene: TRBV28; D gene: NA; CDR3 DNA: TGTGCCAGCAGTTTGGGTAGCGAGCAGTACTTC; CDR3 protein: CASSLGSEQYF
J gene: TRBJ2-7; clone size: NA; V gene: TRBV25-1; D gene: NA; CDR3 DNA: TGTGCCAGCAGCCCAGGGGTCTTGAGCTCCTACGAGCAGTACTTC; CDR3 protein: CASSPGVLSSYEQYF
J gene: TRBJ2-1; clone size: NA; V gene: TRBV19; D gene: NA; CDR3 DNA: TGTGCCAGTAGTCCGCTTCTGGAGAGGGGCAATGAGCAGTTCTTC; CDR3 protein: CASSPLLERGNEQFF
J gene: TRBJ1-2; clone size: NA; V gene: TRBV6-5; D gene: TRBD1; CDR3 DNA: TGTGCCAGCAGCCCGACAGGGGACTATGGCTACACCTTC; CDR3 protein: CASSPTGDYGYTF
J gene: TRBJ2-1; clone size: NA; V gene: TRBV7-2; D gene: NA; CDR3 DNA: TGTGCCAGCAGCTCGGGACTCCGAGGTGAGCAGTTCTTC; CDR3 protein: CASSSGLRGEQFF
J gene: TRBJ2-5; clone size: once; V gene: TRBV10-1; D gene: TRBD2; CDR3 DNA: TGCGCCAGCAGTGACGGGGCTAGCGGGAGTGGCGAGACCCAGTACTTC; CDR3 protein: CASSDGASGSGETQYF
J gene: TRBJ2-1; clone size: NA; V gene: TRBV9; D gene: TRBD1; CDR3 DNA: TGTGCCAGCAGCGCGACAGGGTGGAGCAATGAGCAGTTCTTC; CDR3 protein: CASSATGWSNEQFF
J gene: TRBJ1-2; clone size: NA; V gene: TRBV30; D gene: TRBD1; CDR3 DNA: TGTGCCTGGGGACGGGACAGCTTCTATGGCTACACCTTC; CDR3 protein: CAWGRDSFYGYTF
J gene: TRBJ2-1; clone size: NA; V gene: TRBV11-3; D gene: NA; CDR3 DNA: TGTGCCAGCAGCTTACAGGGAAGCCCATACAATGAGCAGTTCTTC; CDR3 protein: CASSLQGSPYNEQFF
J gene: TRBJ2-7; clone size: NA; V gene: TRBV7-2; D gene: NA; CDR3 DNA: TGTGCCAGCAGCTTATACGGACCTTACGAGCAGTACTTC; CDR3 protein: CASSLYGPYEQYF
J gene: TRBJ2-1; clone size: NA; V gene: TRBV28; D gene: NA; CDR3 DNA: TGTGCCAGCAGTTCAATCCCCGGAGGGCAGTTCTTC; CDR3 protein: CASSSIPGGQFF
J gene: TRBJ2-7; clone size: NA; V gene: TRBV10-2; D gene: NA; CDR3 DNA: TGCGCCAGCAGTGAGTCGAACCCATGGGCGGGGACCTCCTACGAGCAGTACTTC; CDR3 protein: CASSESNPWAGTSYEQYF
J gene: TRBJ1-1; clone size: NA; V gene: TRBV2; D gene: TRBD1; CDR3 DNA: TGTGCCAGCACCGGACAGGGGACCACTGAAGCTTTCTTT; CDR3 protein: CASTGQGTTEAFF
J gene: TRBJ2-1; clone size: NA; V gene: TRBV5-1; D gene: TRBD2; CDR3 DNA: TGCGCCAGCAGCACTAGCGGATACAATGAGCAGTTCTTC; CDR3 protein: CASSTSGYNEQFF
J gene: TRBJ2-1; clone size: once; V gene: TRBV25-1; D gene: NA; CDR3 DNA: TGTGCCAGCAGTGAAACCGAGGGGTTGAGCAATGAGCAGTTCTTC; CDR3 protein: CASSETEGLSNEQFF